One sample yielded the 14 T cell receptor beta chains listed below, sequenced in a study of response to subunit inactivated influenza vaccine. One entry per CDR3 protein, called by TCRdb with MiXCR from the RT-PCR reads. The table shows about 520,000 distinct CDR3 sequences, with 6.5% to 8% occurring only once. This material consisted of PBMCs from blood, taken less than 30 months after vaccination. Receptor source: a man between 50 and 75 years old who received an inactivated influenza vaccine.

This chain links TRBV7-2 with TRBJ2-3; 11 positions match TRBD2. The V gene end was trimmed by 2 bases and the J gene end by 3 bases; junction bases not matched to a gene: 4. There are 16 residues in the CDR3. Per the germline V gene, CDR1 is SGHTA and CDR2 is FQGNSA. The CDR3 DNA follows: TGTGCCAGCAGCTTACTAGCGGGAGGTTGGACAGATACGCAGTATTTT. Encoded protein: CASSLLAGGWTDTQYF.

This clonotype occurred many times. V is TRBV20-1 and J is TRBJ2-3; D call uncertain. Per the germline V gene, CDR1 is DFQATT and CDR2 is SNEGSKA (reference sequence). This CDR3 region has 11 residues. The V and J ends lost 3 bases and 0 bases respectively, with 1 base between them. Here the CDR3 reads CSARSTDTQYF. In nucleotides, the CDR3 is TGCAGTGCTAGGAGCACAGATACGCAGTATTTT.

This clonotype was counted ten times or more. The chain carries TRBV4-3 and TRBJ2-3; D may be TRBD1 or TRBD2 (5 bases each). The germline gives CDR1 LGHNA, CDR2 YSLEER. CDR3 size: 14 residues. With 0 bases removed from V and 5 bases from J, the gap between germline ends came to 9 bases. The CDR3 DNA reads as TGCGCCAGCAGCCAAGAGCCGAGGGGAGATACGCAGTATTTT. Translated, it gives CASSQEPRGDTQYF.

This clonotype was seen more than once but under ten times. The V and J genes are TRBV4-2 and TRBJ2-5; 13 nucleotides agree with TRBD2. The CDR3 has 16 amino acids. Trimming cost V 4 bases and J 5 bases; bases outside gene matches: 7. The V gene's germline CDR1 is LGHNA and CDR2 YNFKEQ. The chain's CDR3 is CASSRQPTSGRETQYF. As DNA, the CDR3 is TGTGCCAGCAGCCGGCAGCCGACTAGCGGGAGGGAGACCCAGTACTTC.

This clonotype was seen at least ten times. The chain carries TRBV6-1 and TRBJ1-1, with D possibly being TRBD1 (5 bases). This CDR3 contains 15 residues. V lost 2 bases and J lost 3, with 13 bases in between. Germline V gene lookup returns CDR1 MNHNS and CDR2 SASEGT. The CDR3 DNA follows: TGTGCCAGCAGTGAAAGCCAGGGCGTCCACACTGAAGCTTTCTTT. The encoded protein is CASSESQGVHTEAFF.

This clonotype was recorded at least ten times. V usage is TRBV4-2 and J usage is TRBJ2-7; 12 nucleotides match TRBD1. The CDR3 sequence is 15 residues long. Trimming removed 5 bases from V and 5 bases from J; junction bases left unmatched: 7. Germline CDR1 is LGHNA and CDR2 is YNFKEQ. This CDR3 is CASSSRDRGRHEQYF. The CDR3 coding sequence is TGTGCCAGCAGCTCCCGGGACAGGGGGCGCCACGAGCAGTACTTC.

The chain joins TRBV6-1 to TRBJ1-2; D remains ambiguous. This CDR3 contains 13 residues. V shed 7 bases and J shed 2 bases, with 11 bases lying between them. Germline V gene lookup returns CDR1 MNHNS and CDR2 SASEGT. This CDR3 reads CASTAQANYGYTF. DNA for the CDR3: TGTGCCAGCACTGCGCAGGCGAACTATGGCTACACCTTC.

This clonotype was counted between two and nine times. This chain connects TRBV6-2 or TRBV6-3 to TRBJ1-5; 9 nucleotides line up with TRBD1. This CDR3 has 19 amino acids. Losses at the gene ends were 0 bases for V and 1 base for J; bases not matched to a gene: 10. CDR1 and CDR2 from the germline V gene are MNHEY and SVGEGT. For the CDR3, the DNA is TGTGCCAGCAGTTACTCGCGAATTACAGGGGGCAGAAGCAATCAGCCCCAGCATTTT. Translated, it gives CASSYSRITGGRSNQPQHF.

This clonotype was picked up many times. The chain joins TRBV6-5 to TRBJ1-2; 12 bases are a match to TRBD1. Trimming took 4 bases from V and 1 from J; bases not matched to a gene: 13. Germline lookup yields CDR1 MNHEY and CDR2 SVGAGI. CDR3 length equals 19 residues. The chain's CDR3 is CASSSFQGQGAAVNYGYTF. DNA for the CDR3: TGTGCCAGCAGTTCCTTCCAGGGACAGGGGGCGGCGGTTAACTATGGCTACACCTTC.

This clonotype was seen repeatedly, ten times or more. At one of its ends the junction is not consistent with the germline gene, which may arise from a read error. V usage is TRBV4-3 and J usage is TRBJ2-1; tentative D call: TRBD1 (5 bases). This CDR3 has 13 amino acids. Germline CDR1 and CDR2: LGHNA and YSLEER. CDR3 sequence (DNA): TGTGCCAGCAGCCAAGATAGGGGAACTGAGCAGTTCTTC. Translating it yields CASSQDRGTEQFF.

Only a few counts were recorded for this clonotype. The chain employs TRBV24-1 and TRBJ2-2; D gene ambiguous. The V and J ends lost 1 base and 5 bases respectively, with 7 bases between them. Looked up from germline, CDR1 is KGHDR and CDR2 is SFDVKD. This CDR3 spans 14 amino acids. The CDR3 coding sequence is TGTGCCACCAGTGATTTAAGGTCTACCGGGGAGCTGTTTTTT. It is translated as CATSDLRSTGELFF.

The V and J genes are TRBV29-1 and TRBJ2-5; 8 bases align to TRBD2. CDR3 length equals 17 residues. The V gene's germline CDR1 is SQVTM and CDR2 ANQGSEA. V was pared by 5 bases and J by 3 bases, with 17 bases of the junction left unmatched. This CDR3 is CSVFGGADRLREETQYF. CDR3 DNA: TGCAGCGTTTTCGGGGGGGCGGACCGTTTGAGGGAAGAGACCCAGTACTTC.

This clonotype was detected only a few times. The CDR3 nucleotides are TGTGCCAGCAGCTTAGAGGCCGGGGGGTTAGGTGAGCAGTTCTTC. As protein: CASSLEAGGLGEQFF. The chain combines TRBV7-2 with TRBJ2-1, with 7 bases aligning to TRBD2. This CDR3 region has 15 residues. V was pared by 1 base and J by 9 bases, with 9 bases of the junction left unmatched. The germline V gene encodes CDR1 SGHTA and CDR2 FQGNSA.

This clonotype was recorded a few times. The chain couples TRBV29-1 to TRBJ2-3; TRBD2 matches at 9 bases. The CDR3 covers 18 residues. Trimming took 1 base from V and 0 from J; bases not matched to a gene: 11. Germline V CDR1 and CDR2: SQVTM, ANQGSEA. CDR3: CSVEGLVTSGPSTDTQYF. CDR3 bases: TGCAGCGTTGAAGGCTTGGTAACTAGCGGGCCTAGCACAGATACGCAGTATTTT.